Presented here are 18 T cell receptor beta chains from one specimen sequenced in a study of early T cells in non-severe SARS-CoV-2 infection. TCRdb passed the 5' RACE reads through MiXCR, listing each CDR3 protein once. The repertoire consists of 90,000 to 130,000 distinct CDR3 sequences, with around 10% occurring once and the leading ten covering 3% to 3.5%. The source material was whole blood. Every receptor here comes from an adult who was a healthcare worker with PCR-confirmed SARS-CoV-2 infection or an uninfected control (not recorded which).

In its sample, this clonotype was seen a few times. The chain employs TRBV29-1 and TRBJ1-4, with TRBD1 as a possible D gene (6 bases). Trimming took off 1 base at V and 8 bases at J, with 14 bases between the two ends. The CDR3 sequence is 14 residues long. The germline V gene has CDR1 SQVTM and CDR2 ANQGSEA. CDR3 amino acids: CSVEAADQGEKLFF. CDR3 sequence (DNA): TGCAGCGTTGAAGCAGCCGACCAGGGGGAAAAACTGTTTTTT.

A few counts support this clonotype. The chain is built from TRBV10-3 and TRBJ2-4; 10 bases are shared with TRBD2. CDR1 ENHRY and CDR2 SYGVKD come from the germline V gene. This CDR3 contains 19 residues. After removal of 0 bases from V and 0 bases from J, the junction contained 8 bases not matched to a gene. In nucleotides, the CDR3 is TGTGCCATCAGTGAGTCGTGGTCTAGCGGGGGCCTAGCCAAAAACATTCAGTACTTC. Protein product: CAISESWSSGGLAKNIQYF.

The gene calls are TRBV29-1 and TRBJ1-1, with a possible D match to TRBD1 (6 bases). This CDR3 spans 15 amino acids. V was pared by 5 bases and J by 1 base, with 17 bases between. CDR1 is SQVTM and CDR2 is ANQGSEA in the germline V gene. The CDR3 is CSVLVPGHKNTEAFF. The CDR3, as DNA: TGCAGCGTTCTGGTTCCGGGACACAAGAACACTGAAGCTTTCTTT.

This clonotype was seen repeatedly, ten times or more. This chain uses TRBV20-1 with TRBJ2-1, with 8 bases aligning to TRBD2. CDR3 length: 17 amino acids. Germline assignment: CDR1 DFQATT and CDR2 SNEGSKA (reference sequence). J was trimmed by 0 bases and V by 6 bases; bases with no gene match: 13. The chain's CDR3 is CSAPRRGGGSSYNEQFF. Written as DNA, the CDR3 is TGCAGTGCCCCACGCCGTGGCGGGGGGAGCTCCTACAATGAGCAGTTCTTC.

This clonotype was seen repeatedly, ten times or more. This chain links TRBV7-6 with TRBJ2-6; no definite D call. V dropped 1 base and J dropped 0 bases, with 7 bases sitting between them. CDR1 is SGHVS and CDR2 is FNYEAQ in the germline V gene. This CDR3 is 16 amino acids long. The CDR3: CASSLGAPSGANVLTF. CDR3 nucleotides: TGTGCCAGCAGCTTAGGGGCCCCCTCTGGGGCCAACGTCCTGACTTTC.

A word on this clonotype: Being one base from a much bigger clone, this may be a read error. The chain combines TRBV25-1 with TRBJ2-7; 8 nucleotides agree with TRBD2. Germline V lookup: CDR1 MGHDK, CDR2 SYGVNS. This CDR3 comprises 20 residues. V lost 6 bases and J lost 1; bases outside the gene matches: 23. The CDR3 region is CASRGSPGLTSGGVSYEQYF. CDR3 DNA: TGTGCCAGCAGGGGTTCACCGGGACTAACTAGCGGAGGAGTATCCTACGAGCAGTACTTC.

This clonotype has more than one count but fewer than ten. The V gene is TRBV12-3 or TRBV12-4, the J gene TRBJ1-2; perhaps TRBD1 as D (6 bases). The V end was cut by 2 bases, the J end by 2 bases, with 9 bases between. CDR3 size: 14 residues. CDR3 residues: CASSLSGQNYGYTF. The CDR3 DNA sequence: TGTGCCAGCAGTTTATCTGGACAGAACTATGGCTACACCTTC.

There are a few counts of this clonotype. The CDR3 here is CASSPAPNTGQASSYNEQFF. CDR3 sequence (DNA): TGTGCCAGCAGTCCGGCCCCTAACACAGGGCAGGCGAGCTCCTACAATGAGCAGTTCTTC. The rearrangement joins TRBV6-5 to TRBJ2-1, with D maybe TRBD1 (6 bases). The CDR3 is made up of 20 amino acids. The V gene's germline CDR1 is MNHEY and CDR2 SVGAGI. The V and J ends lost 5 bases and 0 bases respectively, with 26 bases between them.

In this sample, this clonotype turned up a few times. This chain links TRBV5-1 with TRBJ2-3, with D perhaps matching TRBD1 (6 bases). CDR1 is SGHRS and CDR2 is YFSETQ in the germline V gene. V gave up 5 bases and J gave up 3 bases, with 13 bases separating them. The CDR3 extends over 14 amino acids. In nucleotides, the CDR3 is TGCGCCAGCAGGGTGGGGGCTTGGACAGATACGCAGTATTTT. It encodes CASRVGAWTDTQYF.

This clonotype was seen repeatedly, ten times or more. The CDR3 region has the DNA TGTGCCAGCAGCCCCCGGACTAGCGGGATCTACGAGCAGTACTTC. This encodes CASSPRTSGIYEQYF. This chain joins TRBV13 and TRBJ2-7; the match to TRBD2 covers 12 bases. J was trimmed by 3 bases and V by 5 bases; bases with no gene match: 5. The germline gives CDR1 PRHDT, CDR2 FYEKMQ (reference sequence). The CDR3 totals 15 residues.

This clonotype turned up a few times. DNA for the CDR3: TGCAGTGCTAGAGATGACGACTGGGAGCAGTTCTTC. This encodes CSARDDDWEQFF. This rearrangement joins TRBV20-1 to TRBJ2-1, with unresolved D. The CDR3 loop spans 12 amino acids. Per germline, CDR1 DFQATT and CDR2 SNEGSKA (reference sequence). V shed 0 bases and J shed 10 bases, with 10 bases lying between them.

The chain is built from TRBV10-3 and TRBJ2-1; TRBD2 is a possible D gene (6 bases). V shed 5 bases and J shed 3 bases, with 11 bases lying between them. The germline V gene encodes CDR1 ENHRY and CDR2 SYGVKD. This CDR3 region has 14 residues. The CDR3 sequence: CAISPRTNYNEQFF. CDR3 sequence (DNA): TGTGCCATCAGTCCCCGGACTAACTACAATGAGCAGTTCTTC.

This clonotype was picked up a small number of times. The genes are TRBV12-3 or TRBV12-4 and TRBJ2-7; 9 nucleotides align to TRBD1. Trimming at V came to 5 bases and at J to 0 bases, leaving 2 bases not matched to a gene. This CDR3 contains 14 residues. The CDR3 sequence: CASSTGGSSYEQYF. The DNA of the CDR3 is TGTGCCAGCAGTACAGGGGGCAGCTCCTACGAGCAGTACTTC.

The gene calls are TRBV7-3 and TRBJ2-1, with 10 positions matching TRBD2. This CDR3 has 20 amino acids. Germline V lookup: CDR1 SGHTA, CDR2 FQGTGA. V shed 3 bases, J shed 1 base, and the junction held 15 bases outside the gene matches. The CDR3 DNA sequence: TGTGCCAGCAGCTTCCCGGGGCCCGGGACTAGCGCCGTTTCCTACAATGAGCAGTTCTTC. Amino acid sequence: CASSFPGPGTSAVSYNEQFF. The variable domain in full, completed from reference TRBV7-3 and TRBJ2-1, reads GAGVSQTPSNKVTEKGKYVELRCDPISGHTALYWYRQSLGQGPEFLIYFQGTGAADDSGLPNDRFFAVRPEGSVSTLKIQRTERGDSAVYLCASSFPGPGTSAVSYNEQFFGPGTRLTVL.

This clonotype was counted between two and nine times. This rearrangement joins TRBV20-1 to TRBJ2-7, with 7 positions matching TRBD2. The CDR3 has 15 residues. In germline, CDR1 is DFQATT, CDR2 SNEGSKA (reference sequence). V shed 2 bases and J 2 bases; nucleotides not matched to a gene: 9. The CDR3 nucleotides are TGCAGTGCTAGAATGCCAGCGGGGTTCACCTACGAGCAGTACTTC. Protein product: CSARMPAGFTYEQYF.

The chain carries TRBV5-1 and TRBJ1-6; the D gene is possibly TRBD1 (6 bases). This CDR3 contains 17 residues. The V gene's germline CDR1 is SGHRS and CDR2 YFSETQ. V dropped 0 bases and J dropped 1 base, with 11 bases sitting between them. In DNA form, the CDR3 reads TGCGCCAGCAGCTTGGAGGCTACAGGGTCCTATAATTCACCCCTCCACTTT. It translates to CASSLEATGSYNSPLHF. The full variable domain, completed using reference TRBV5-1 and TRBJ1-6, is KAGVTQTPRYLIKTRGQQVTLSCSPISGHRSVSWYQQTPGQGLQFLFEYFSETQRNKGNFPGRFSGRQFSNSRSEMNVSTLELGDSALYLCASSLEATGSYNSPLHFGNGTRLTVT.

This clonotype was seen a few times. J is TRBJ1-4 and V is TRBV4-2; D not resolved. CDR3 size: 15 residues. Germline V lookup: CDR1 LGHNA, CDR2 YNFKEQ. V lost 0 bases, J lost 4 bases, and 9 bases lay in between. As DNA, the CDR3 is TGTGCCAGCAGCCAAGAAGACGGGTTTAATGAAAAACTGTTTTTT. This gives the protein CASSQEDGFNEKLFF.

This clonotype was counted ten times or more. The germline gene is not matched at one end of the junction; a read error may be the cause. The gene calls are TRBV6-5 and TRBJ1-1; tentatively, D is TRBD1 (5 bases). The germline CDR1 and CDR2 sequences are MNHEY and SVGAGI. The CDR3 extends over 16 amino acids. CDR3 in DNA: TGTGCCAGCAGTTACTCGTTCGCAGGGTTAGGGACTGAAGTTTTCTTT. Its protein product is CASSYSFAGLGTEVFF.